This is a list of T cell receptor beta chains from one sample in a study of cytomegalovirus exposure and HLA in healthy donors. Sequencing was performed with immunoSEQ multiplex PCR; in TCRdb, only in-frame clones are kept and a portion is missing. The sample has 150,000 to 200,000 clones, roughly 79% seen once. The sequenced sample was PBMCs. The source is a woman in her thirties or forties in good health and CMV-seronegative. Both conserved end residues are part of each CDR3. Each record gives: clone size, D gene, V gene, J gene, CDR3 DNA, CDR3 protein. D genes are given only for firm matches. Clone size is not always given. Where it is, it says once, few, many or a class for expanded clones.

NA	NA	TRBV2	TRBJ2-2	TGTGCCAGCAGCGGACAGAAGAGGGACACCGGGGAGCTGTTTTTT	CASSGQKRDTGELFF
NA	NA	TRBV30	TRBJ2-1	TGTGCCTGGTCCAGGGGGGACGGCTCCGACAATGAGCAGTTCTTC	CAWSRGDGSDNEQFF
NA	NA	TRBV14	TRBJ1-1	TGTGCCAGCAGCCAAGTCGGACAGACTGAAGCTTTCTTT	CASSQVGQTEAFF
NA	TRBD1	TRBV28	TRBJ1-5	TGTGCCAGCAGTTTATTAGGGACAGGCGAAAATCAGCCCCAGCATTTT	CASSLLGTGENQPQHF
NA	TRBD1	TRBV27	TRBJ2-2	TGTGCCAGCAGTTTAGACAGGGGTATCGGGGAGCTGTTTTTT	CASSLDRGIGELFF
NA	TRBD2	TRBV7-2	TRBJ2-1	TGTGCCAGCAGCTTAGAGGGACTAGCGGGGAAGCAGTTCTTC	CASSLEGLAGKQFF
NA	NA	TRBV27	TRBJ2-1	TGTGCCAGCAGAATGACTAGTTTCCCCTACAATGAGCAGTTCTTC	CASRMTSFPYNEQFF
NA	TRBD1	TRBV7-9	TRBJ1-4	TGTGCCATACAACCGGGACAGGGATTCGGAAATGAAAAACTGTTTTTT	CAIQPGQGFGNEKLFF
NA	TRBD2	TRBV27	TRBJ2-3	TGTGCCAGCAGCCGACGACGGACTAGCGGGGGAGATACGCAGTATTTT	CASSRRRTSGGDTQYF
NA	NA	TRBV10-3	TRBJ1-2	TGTGCCATCAGTGAGTCGGGAGCGGTGAACTATGGCTACACCTTC	CAISESGAVNYGYTF
NA	NA	TRBV27	TRBJ2-6	TGTGCCAGCAGTTTACAGGTCTCAGGCGGGGCCAACGTCCTGACTTTC	CASSLQVSGGANVLTF
NA	TRBD1	TRBV9	TRBJ2-7	TGTGCCAGCAGCCCTGACAGGGCCCACGAGCAGTACTTC	CASSPDRAHEQYF
NA	TRBD1	TRBV4-2	TRBJ2-2	TGTGCCAGCAGCCAGACAGGGGAACTTGGCCTGTTTTTT	CASSQTGELGLFF
once	TRBD2	TRBV18	TRBJ2-1	TGTGCCAGCTCACCCAAACTAGCGGGAGGAGACAATGAGCAGTTCTTC	CASSPKLAGGDNEQFF
NA	NA	TRBV7-9	TRBJ2-7	TGTGCCAGCAGCTTACATGAGCAGTACTTC	CASSLHEQYF
once	NA	TRBV30	TRBJ2-3	TGTGCTTCGGAGGGCCAGGCAGATACGCAGTATTTT	CASEGQADTQYF
once	NA	TRBV20-1	TRBJ1-1	TGCAGTGCTAAGAGGCACACTGAAGCTTTCTTT	CSAKRHTEAFF
NA	TRBD1	TRBV6-5	TRBJ1-2	TGTGCCAGCAGTCCTGAGGGGGCCGGGTATGGCTACACCTTC	CASSPEGAGYGYTF
once	NA	TRBV30	TRBJ1-4	TGTGCCTGGACCCCCGGGCTGACCGGAGGTGAAAAACTGTTTTTT	CAWTPGLTGGEKLFF
NA	NA	TRBV19	TRBJ1-4	TGTGCCAGTAGTATGTATGCAACTAATGAAAAACTGTTTTTT	CASSMYATNEKLFF
few	NA	TRBV9	TRBJ2-7	TGTGCCAGCAGCGACCCATCGGGGGACGAGCAGTACTTC	CASSDPSGDEQYF
NA	NA	TRBV5-1	TRBJ2-3	TGCGCCAGCAGCGTCCGACAGATAGGCACAGATACGCAGTATTTT	CASSVRQIGTDTQYF
NA	TRBD1	TRBV28	TRBJ2-3	TGTGCCAGCAGTCCCCCGGGACAGGGGAGGGATACGCAGTATTTT	CASSPPGQGRDTQYF
NA	NA	TRBV6-4	TRBJ2-7	TGTGCCAGCAGTGAATGGCGGGGTGGCGAGCAGTACTTC	CASSEWRGGEQYF
few	NA	TRBV28	TRBJ2-4	TGTGCCAGCAGTTTGGGGGGTGCCAAAAACATTCAGTACTTC	CASSLGGAKNIQYF